This TCR beta chain was observed in a study of CD8+CD57+ T cells in acquired aplastic anemia (dated by TCRdb to 2016 to 2019). For context, the study as a whole: A mean of approximately 3 ug of DNA, ranging from roughly 0.2 to 27.4 ug, was extracted from sorted CD4+ and CD8+ cells. A CD8+CD57+ expansion meant a frequency higher than the mean frequency seen in healthy subjects. The study at large found these results: Roughly 30 CD8+ CDR3 sequences were shared between patients and controls but appeared highly expressed in patients and within their immunodominant clones. Patients and healthy controls showed no significant difference in CD8+ Simpson's diversity (P=0.060).

The germline V gene yields SQVTM for CDR1 and ANQGSEA for CDR2. The CDR3 goes from the cysteine to the phenylalanine over 13 residues. The only DNA kept is the CDR3, 39 bases in frame from the first base. The junction carries 13 bases between V and J, which are trimmed by 7 bases and 4 bases respectively. Genomic DNA was used as template for profiling of TCR beta VDJ combinations and CDR3 sequences. An Illumina HiSeq 2000 was used for TCR repertoire sequencing. The authors' pipeline ran thus. Repertoires were assessed using TRBV/TRBJ rearrangement plots, CDR3 size and DJ length profiles, and Simpson's diversity index. The most abundant DNA sequence in the deep sequencing data was taken as the immunodominant clone. CDR3 amino acid sequences were screened for sharing across subjects and compared with published repertoires and the VDJdb database. TCRdb took the public reads, trimmed them with fastp at Q25, ran MiXCR for clone calling and kept in-frame beta chains. CDR3 protein sequences are deduplicated, and each keeps its most common genes and DNA. TCRdb, not the authors, supplied the V and J calls. This sample comprises approximately 150,000 distinct CDR3 sequences, around 75% of them detected only once. About 50% of the sample belongs to the ten largest clones.

Expansion of CD8+CD57+ cells had been shown by flow cytometry in the patients chosen for sequencing. Every patient had severe acquired aplastic anemia, diagnosed using the International Study of Aplastic Anemia and Agranulocytosis and Camitta criteria. At the time blood was sampled, none of the patients had received any therapy. In the study, sorted CD4+ and CD8+ blood T cells from patients with severe aplastic anemia and from healthy subjects underwent deep sequencing of TCR repertoires. Patients were enrolled in the USA under clinicaltrials.gov protocols 00001620, 01623167, 00001397, 00071045, 00081523 and 00961064. Ficoll-Paque density gradient centrifugation was used to isolate peripheral blood mononuclear cells. Before DNA extraction, CD4+ and CD8+ T cells were sorted with FACS or magnetic beads. Concerning this clonotype: The antigen it binds to is not known. Base qualities are not recorded, but no much larger clone differs from it by a single base.

The source is a human donor with aplastic anemia. Material for sequencing was sorted CD4+, CD8+, or CD8+CD57+ T cells (not recorded which) from PBMCs. The V and J segments used are TRBV29-1 and TRBJ2-2; a weak D assignment points to TRBD1 (5 bases agree). The DNA sequence is given as TGCAGCGGGGGCTACGGAGCCACCGGGGAGCTGTTTTTT. Translated, it gives CSGGYGATGELFF.